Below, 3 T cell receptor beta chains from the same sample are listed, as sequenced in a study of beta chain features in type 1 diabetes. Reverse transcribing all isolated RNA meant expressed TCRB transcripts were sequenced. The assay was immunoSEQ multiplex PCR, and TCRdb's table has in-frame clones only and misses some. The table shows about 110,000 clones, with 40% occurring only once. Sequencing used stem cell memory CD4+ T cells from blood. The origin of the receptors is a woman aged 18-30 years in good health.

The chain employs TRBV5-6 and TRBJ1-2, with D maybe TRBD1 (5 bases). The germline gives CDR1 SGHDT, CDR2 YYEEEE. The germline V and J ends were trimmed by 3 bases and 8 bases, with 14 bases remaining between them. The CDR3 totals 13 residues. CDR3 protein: CASSSRALGGYTF. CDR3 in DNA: TGTGCCAGCAGCTCCAGGGCTCTTGGGGGCTACACCTTC.

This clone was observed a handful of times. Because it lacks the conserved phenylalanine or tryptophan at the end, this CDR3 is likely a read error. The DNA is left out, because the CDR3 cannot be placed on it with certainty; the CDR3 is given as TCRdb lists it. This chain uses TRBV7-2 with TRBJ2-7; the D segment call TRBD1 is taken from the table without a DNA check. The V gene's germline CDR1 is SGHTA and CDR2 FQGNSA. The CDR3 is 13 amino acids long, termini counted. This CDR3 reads CASSYQPGQGFFI.

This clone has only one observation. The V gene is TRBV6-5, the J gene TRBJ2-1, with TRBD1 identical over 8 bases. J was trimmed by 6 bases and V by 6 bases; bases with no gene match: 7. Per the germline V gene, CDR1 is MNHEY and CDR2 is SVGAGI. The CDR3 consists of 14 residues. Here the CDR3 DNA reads TGTGCCAGCAGCAGGGACAGGCGGGGCAATGAGCAGTTCTTC. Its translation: CASSRDRRGNEQFF.